This entry concerns a single TCR beta chain. Its antigen is unidentified. This sample was included in a study of beta chain features in type 1 diabetes. Study observations and caveats: There was a moderate but significant shortening of TCRB CDR3s in all four CD4+ subsets of Type 1 diabetes patients. Amplification by PCR could prefer shorter templates, with the same effect in patients and controls.

The study reverse transcribed the entire isolated RNA, so it sequenced expressed TCRB transcripts. Sequencing used immunoSEQ multiplex PCR; TCRdb keeps in-frame clones, though not all of them. The data contain a few hundred thousand clones, 25% to 30% of them singletons. Sample: central memory CD4+ T cells from blood. This sequence originates from a man aged 30 to 45 in good health.

The CDR3 protein is CASSLGQLEQFF. CDR3 in DNA: TGTGCCAGCAGCTTAGGACAGCTTGAGCAGTTCTTC. V gene TRBV7-2 combines with J gene TRBJ2-1; TRBD1 might be the D (5 bases). The CDR3 has 12 amino acids. Germline CDR1 and CDR2: SGHTA and FQGNSA. Trimming took 1 base from V and 9 from J, leaving 7 bases between them.